This T cell receptor beta chain was found in a study of Tregs in tolerant kidney transplant recipients. Clones were read by immunoSEQ multiplex PCR, and TCRdb kept only the in-frame ones, dropping some. The table records roughly 80,000 clones, more than 85% of them present only once. V dropped 5 bases and J dropped 7 bases, with 9 bases sitting between them. The CDR3 length is 13 residues. From germline, CDR1 is SGHAT and CDR2 FQNNGV. Points from the study as a whole: This study did not directly address biological reproducibility.

Concerning this clone: Antigen unknown.

Related graft donors supplied nonmyeloablative bone marrow transplants, and mixed chimerism was transient. This clonotype was sampled from a human patient who received a combined kidney and bone marrow transplant. Some T cells may possibly be graft donor cells. The chain joins TRBV11-2 to TRBJ1-6, with a weak D call TRBD1 (5 bases). Material: CD4+ T cells from blood (PBMCs), obtained 24 months after the transplant. The CDR3 DNA follows: TGTGCCAGCAGCCCCGGACAAAATTCACCCCTCCACTTT. It yields the protein CASSPGQNSPLHF.